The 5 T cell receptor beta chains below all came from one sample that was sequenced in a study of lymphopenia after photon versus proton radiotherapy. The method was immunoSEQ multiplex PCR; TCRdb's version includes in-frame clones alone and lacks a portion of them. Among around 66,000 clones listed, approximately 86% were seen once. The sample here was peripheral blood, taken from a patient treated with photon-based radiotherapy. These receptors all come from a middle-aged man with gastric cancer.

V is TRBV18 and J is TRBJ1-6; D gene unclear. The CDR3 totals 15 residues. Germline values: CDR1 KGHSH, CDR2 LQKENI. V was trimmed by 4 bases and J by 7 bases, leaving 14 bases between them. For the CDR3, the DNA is TGTGCCAGCTCACGTACTACTCAGAACAATTCACCCCTCCACTTT. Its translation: CASSRTTQNNSPLHF.

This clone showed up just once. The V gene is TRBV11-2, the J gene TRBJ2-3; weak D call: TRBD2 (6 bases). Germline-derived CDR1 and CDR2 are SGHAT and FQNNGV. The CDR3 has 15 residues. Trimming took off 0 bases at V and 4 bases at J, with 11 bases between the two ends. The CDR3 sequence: CASSLDGGGADTQYF. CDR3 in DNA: TGTGCCAGCAGCTTAGATGGCGGCGGGGCAGATACGCAGTATTTT.

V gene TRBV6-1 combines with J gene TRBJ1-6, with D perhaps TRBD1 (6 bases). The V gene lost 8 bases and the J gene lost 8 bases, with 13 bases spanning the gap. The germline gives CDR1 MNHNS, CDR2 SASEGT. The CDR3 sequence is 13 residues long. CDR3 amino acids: CASDVGGDSPLHF. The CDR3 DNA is TGTGCCAGCGACGTCGGGGGCGATTCACCCCTCCACTTT.

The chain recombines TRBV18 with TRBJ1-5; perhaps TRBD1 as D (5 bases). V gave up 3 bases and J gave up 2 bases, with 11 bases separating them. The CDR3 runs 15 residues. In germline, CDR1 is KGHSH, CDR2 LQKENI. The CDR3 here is CASSPQGLGNQPQHF. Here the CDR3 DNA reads TGTGCCAGCTCACCGCAGGGTTTGGGCAATCAGCCCCAGCATTTT. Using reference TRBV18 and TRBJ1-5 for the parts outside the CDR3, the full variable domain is NAGVMQNPRHLVRRRGQEARLRCSPMKGHSHVYWYRQLPEEGLKFMVYLQKENIIDESGMPKERFSAEFPKEGPSILRIQQVVRGDSAAYFCASSPQGLGNQPQHFGDGTRLSIL.

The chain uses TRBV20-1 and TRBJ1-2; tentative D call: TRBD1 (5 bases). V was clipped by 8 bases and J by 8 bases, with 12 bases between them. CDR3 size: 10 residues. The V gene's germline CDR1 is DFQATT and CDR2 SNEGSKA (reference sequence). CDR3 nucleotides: TGCAGTCCCACGGGGGACGGCTACACCTTC. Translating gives CSPTGDGYTF.